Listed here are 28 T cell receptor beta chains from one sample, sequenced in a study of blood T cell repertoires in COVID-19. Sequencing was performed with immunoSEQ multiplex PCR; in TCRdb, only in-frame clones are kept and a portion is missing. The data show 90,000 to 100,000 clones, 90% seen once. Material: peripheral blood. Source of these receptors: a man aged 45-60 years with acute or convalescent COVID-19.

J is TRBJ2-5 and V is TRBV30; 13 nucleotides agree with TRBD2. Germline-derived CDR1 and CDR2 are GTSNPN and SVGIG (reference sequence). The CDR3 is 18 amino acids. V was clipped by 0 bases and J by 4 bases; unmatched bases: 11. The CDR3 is CAWSVLRTSGRGGETQYF. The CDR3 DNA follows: TGTGCCTGGAGTGTACTCCGGACTAGCGGGAGAGGGGGAGAGACCCAGTACTTC.

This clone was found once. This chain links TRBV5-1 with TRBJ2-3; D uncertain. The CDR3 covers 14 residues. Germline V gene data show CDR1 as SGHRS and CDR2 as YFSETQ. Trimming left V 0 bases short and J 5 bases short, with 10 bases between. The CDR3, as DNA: TGCGCCAGCAGCTTGGCTCAGGAACGAGATACGCAGTATTTT. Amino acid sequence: CASSLAQERDTQYF.

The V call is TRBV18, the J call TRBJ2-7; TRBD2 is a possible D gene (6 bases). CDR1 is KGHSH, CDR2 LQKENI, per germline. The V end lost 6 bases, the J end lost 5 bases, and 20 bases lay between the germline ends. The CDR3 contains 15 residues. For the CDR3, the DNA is TGTGCCAGCTCCCGAGGCGGGGCTAATGCGAACGAGCAGTACTTC. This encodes CASSRGGANANEQYF. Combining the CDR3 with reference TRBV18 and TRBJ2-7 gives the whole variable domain NAGVMQNPRHLVRRRGQEARLRCSPMKGHSHVYWYRQLPEEGLKFMVYLQKENIIDESGMPKERFSAEFPKEGPSILRIQQVVRGDSAAYFCASSRGGANANEQYFGPGTRLTVT.

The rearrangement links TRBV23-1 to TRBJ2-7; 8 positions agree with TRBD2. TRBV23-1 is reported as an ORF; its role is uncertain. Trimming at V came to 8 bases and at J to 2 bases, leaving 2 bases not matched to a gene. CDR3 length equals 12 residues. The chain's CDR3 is CASRGGTYEQYF. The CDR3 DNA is TGCGCCAGCCGGGGGGGGACCTACGAGCAGTACTTC.

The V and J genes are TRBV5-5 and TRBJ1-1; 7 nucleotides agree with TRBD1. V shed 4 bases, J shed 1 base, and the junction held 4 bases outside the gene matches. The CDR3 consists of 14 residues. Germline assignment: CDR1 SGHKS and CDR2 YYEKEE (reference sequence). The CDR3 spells CASSITGANTEAFF. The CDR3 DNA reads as TGTGCCAGCAGCATCACAGGGGCGAACACTGAAGCTTTCTTT.

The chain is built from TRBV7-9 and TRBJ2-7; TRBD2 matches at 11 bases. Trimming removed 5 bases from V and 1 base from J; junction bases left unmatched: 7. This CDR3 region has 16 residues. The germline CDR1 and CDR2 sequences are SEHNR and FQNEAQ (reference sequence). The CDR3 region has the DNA TGTGCCAGCAGCACCCAGACTAGCGGGAAGTCCTACGAGCAGTACTTC. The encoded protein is CASSTQTSGKSYEQYF.

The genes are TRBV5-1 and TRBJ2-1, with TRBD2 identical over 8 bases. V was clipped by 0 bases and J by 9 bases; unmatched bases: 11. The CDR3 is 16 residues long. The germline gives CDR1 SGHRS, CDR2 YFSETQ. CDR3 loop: CASSLAPGGPNGEQFF. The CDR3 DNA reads TGCGCCAGCAGCTTGGCCCCGGGAGGGCCGAACGGTGAGCAGTTCTTC.

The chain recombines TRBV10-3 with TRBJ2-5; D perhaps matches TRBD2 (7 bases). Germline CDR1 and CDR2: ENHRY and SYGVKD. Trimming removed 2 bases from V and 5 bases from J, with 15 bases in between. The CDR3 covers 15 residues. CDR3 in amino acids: CAISEAGVQGETQYF. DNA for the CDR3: TGTGCCATCAGTGAGGCGGGGGTCCAGGGGGAGACCCAGTACTTC.

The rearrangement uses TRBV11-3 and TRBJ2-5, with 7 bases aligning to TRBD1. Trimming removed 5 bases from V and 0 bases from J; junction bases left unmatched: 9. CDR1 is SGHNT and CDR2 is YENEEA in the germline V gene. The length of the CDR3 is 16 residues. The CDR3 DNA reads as TGTGCCAGCAGCATCCGACAGGGAGCGTACCAAGAGACCCAGTACTTC. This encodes CASSIRQGAYQETQYF.

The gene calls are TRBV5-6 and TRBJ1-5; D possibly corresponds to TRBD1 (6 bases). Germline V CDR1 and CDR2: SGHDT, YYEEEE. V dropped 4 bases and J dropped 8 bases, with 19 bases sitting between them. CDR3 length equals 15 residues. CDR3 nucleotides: TGTGCCAGCAGCCTTGGTACAGGGCTATCGAAGCCCCAGCATTTT. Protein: CASSLGTGLSKPQHF.

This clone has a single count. This chain's CDR3 is CSVSFGQGYNEQFF. CDR3 bases: TGCAGCGTTAGTTTTGGACAGGGATACAATGAGCAGTTCTTC. This chain connects TRBV29-1 to TRBJ2-1; 8 bases line up with TRBD1. J gave up 4 bases and V 5 bases, and 7 bases lay outside the gene matches. This CDR3 is 14 amino acids long. CDR1 is SQVTM, CDR2 ANQGSEA, per germline.

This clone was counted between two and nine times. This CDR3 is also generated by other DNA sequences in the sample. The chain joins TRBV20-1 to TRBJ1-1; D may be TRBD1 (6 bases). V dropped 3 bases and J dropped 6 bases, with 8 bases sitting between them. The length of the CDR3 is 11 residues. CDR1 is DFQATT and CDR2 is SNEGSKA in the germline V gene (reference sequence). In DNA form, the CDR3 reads TGCAGTGCTAGCCGACAGGCTGAAGCTTTCTTT. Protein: CSASRQAEAFF.

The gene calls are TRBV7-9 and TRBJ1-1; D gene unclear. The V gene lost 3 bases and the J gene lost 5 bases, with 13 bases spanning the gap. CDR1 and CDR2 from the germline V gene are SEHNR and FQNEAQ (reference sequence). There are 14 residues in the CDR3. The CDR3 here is CASSFLPGKTEAFF. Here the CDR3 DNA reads TGTGCCAGCAGCTTTTTGCCGGGGAAGACTGAAGCTTTCTTT. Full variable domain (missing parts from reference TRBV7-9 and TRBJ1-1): DTGVSQNPRHKITKRGQNVTFRCDPISEHNRLYWYRQTLGQGPEFLTYFQNEAQLEKSRLLSDRFSAERPKGSFSTLEIQRTEQGDSAMYLCASSFLPGKTEAFFGQGTRLTVV.

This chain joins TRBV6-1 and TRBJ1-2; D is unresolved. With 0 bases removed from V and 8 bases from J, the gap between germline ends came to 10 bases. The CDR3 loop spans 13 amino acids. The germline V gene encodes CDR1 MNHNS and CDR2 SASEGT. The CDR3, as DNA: TGTGCCAGCAGTGAAGCGCTCGCGGGGGGCTACACCTTC. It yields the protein CASSEALAGGYTF.

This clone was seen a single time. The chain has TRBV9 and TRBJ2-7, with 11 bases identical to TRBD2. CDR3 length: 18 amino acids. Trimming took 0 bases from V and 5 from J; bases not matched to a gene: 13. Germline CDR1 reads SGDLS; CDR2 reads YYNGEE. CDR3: CASSVDLAGGIFVNEQYF. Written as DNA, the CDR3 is TGTGCCAGCAGCGTAGACCTAGCGGGAGGTATTTTCGTCAACGAGCAGTACTTC.

DNA of the CDR3: TGTGCCAGCAGTTCCGGGACTAGCGGGGTCACGGATGAGCAGTTCTTC. Its protein is CASSSGTSGVTDEQFF. The rearrangement links TRBV4-2 to TRBJ2-1; 13 nucleotides agree with TRBD2. CDR1 LGHNA and CDR2 YNFKEQ come from the germline V gene. CDR3 length: 16 amino acids. V shed 6 bases and J 8 bases; nucleotides not matched to a gene: 10.

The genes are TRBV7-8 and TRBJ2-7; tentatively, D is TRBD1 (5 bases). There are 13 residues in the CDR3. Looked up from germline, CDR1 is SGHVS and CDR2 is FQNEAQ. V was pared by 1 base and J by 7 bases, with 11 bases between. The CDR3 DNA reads TGTGCCAGCAGCTTAGATCTACAGGCGGAGCAGTACTTC. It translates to CASSLDLQAEQYF.

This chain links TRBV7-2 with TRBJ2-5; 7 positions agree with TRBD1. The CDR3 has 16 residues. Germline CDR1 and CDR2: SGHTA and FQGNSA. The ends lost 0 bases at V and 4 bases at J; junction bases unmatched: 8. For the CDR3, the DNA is TGTGCCAGCAGCTTAGCGACAGGGATAGGTCGAGAGACCCAGTACTTC. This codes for CASSLATGIGRETQYF.

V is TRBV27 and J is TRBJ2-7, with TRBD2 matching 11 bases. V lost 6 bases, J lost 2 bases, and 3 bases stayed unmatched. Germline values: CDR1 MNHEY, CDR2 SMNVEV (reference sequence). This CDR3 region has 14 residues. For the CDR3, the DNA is TGTGCCAGCAGACTACTAGCGGGAGCCTACGAGCAGTACTTC. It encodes CASRLLAGAYEQYF.

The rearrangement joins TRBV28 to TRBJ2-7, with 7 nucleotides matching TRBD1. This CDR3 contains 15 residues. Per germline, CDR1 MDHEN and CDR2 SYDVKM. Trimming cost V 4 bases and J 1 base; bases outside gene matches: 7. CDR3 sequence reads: CASSSPGGRSYEQYF. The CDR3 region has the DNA TGTGCCAGCAGTTCACCAGGGGGTCGTTCCTACGAGCAGTACTTC.

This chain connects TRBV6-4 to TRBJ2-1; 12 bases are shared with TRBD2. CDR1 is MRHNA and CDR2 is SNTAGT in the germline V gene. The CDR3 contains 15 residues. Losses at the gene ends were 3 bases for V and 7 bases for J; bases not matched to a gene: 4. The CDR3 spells CASSETSGSRNEQFF. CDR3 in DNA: TGTGCCAGCAGTGAGACTAGCGGGAGTAGGAATGAGCAGTTCTTC.

In DNA form, the CDR3 reads TGCGCCAGCAGCCAAGTTATGGTCTTAGCTAACTATGGCTACACCTTC. Protein sequence: CASSQVMVLANYGYTF. The chain recombines TRBV4-1 with TRBJ1-2; no firm D call. V gave up 1 base and J gave up 0 bases, with 12 bases separating them. The CDR3 extends over 16 amino acids. The germline V gene encodes CDR1 MGHRA and CDR2 YSYEKL.

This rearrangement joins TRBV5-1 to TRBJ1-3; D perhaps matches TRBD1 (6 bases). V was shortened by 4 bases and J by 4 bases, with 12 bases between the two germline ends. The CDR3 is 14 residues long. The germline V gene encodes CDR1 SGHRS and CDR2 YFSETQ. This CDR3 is CASSAGDTGNTIYF. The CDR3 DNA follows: TGCGCCAGCAGCGCAGGGGACACCGGAAACACCATATATTTT.

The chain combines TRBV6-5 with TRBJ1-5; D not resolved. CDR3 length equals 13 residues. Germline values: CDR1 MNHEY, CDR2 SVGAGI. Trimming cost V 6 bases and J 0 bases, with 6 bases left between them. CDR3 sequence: CASSPNSNQPQHF. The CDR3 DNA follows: TGTGCCAGCAGCCCCAATAGCAATCAGCCCCAGCATTTT.

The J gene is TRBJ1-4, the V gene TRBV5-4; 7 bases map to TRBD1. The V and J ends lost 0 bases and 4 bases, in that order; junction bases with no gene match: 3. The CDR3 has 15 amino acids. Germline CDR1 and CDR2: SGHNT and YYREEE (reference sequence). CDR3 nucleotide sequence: TGTGCCAGCAGCTTGGCGGGACAGCTTAATGAAAAACTGTTTTTT. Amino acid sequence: CASSLAGQLNEKLFF.

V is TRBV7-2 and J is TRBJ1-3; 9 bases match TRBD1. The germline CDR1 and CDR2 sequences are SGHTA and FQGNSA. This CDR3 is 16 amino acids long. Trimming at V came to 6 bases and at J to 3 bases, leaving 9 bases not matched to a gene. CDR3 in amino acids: CASSPNRGQFGNTIYF. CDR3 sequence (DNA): TGTGCCAGCAGTCCCAACAGGGGGCAGTTTGGAAACACCATATATTTT.

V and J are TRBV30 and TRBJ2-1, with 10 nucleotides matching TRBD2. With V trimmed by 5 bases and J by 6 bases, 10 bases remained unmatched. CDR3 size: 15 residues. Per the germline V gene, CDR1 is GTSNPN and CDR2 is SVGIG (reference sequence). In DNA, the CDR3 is TGTGCCTGGTGGGATCTAGCGGGAGATAGCAATGAGCAGTTCTTC. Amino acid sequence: CAWWDLAGDSNEQFF. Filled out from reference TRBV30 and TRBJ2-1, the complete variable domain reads SQTIHQWPATLVQPVGSPLSLECTVEGTSNPNLYWYRQAAGRGLQLLFYSVGIGQISSEVPQNLSASRPQDRQFILSSKKLLLSDSGFYLCAWWDLAGDSNEQFFGPGTRLTVL.

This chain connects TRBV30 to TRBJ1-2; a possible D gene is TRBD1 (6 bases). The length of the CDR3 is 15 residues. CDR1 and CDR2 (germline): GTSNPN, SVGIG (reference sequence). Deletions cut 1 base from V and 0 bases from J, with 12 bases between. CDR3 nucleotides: TGTGCCTGGAGTGACCCTAGGACAGCTAACTATGGCTACACCTTC. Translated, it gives CAWSDPRTANYGYTF.